This TCR beta chain stems from a study of blood T cell repertoires in COVID-19. For the study at large: Specimens from acute and convalescent COVID-19 originated in the United States, Italy and Spain. From T cells, B-cell-depleted T cells, or PBMCs came the material, which was cDNA or gDNA.

Original methodology: Amplification with reference gene primers provided the estimates of nucleated cell counts. Clones were read by immunoSEQ multiplex PCR, and TCRdb kept only the in-frame ones, dropping some. That table furnishes V, J and clone size, whereas the DNA furnished D and trimming. The sample records tens of thousands of clones, over 75% being singletons. The CDR3 is 16 residues long. Trimming at V came to 0 bases and at J to 9 bases, leaving 6 bases not matched to a gene. Germline-derived CDR1 and CDR2 are SGHRS and YFSETQ. The rearrangement uses TRBV5-1 and TRBJ2-3; 14 bases match TRBD2. The receptor was isolated from a man older than 75 with acute or convalescent COVID-19. What was sequenced was peripheral blood. This CDR3 is CASSLEGLAGVGTQYF. The CDR3 DNA reads as TGCGCCAGCAGCTTGGAGGGACTAGCGGGAGTTGGCACGCAGTATTTT.